Presented here are 15 T cell receptor beta chains from one specimen sequenced in a study of T cell responses to AZD1222 COVID-19 vaccine. TCRdb's table, derived via immunoSEQ multiplex PCR, lists solely in-frame clones and lacks some. The repertoire has more than 55,000 clones, about 88% of them found once; the top ten carry 5% to 6.5%. The sequencing used peripheral blood, collected 28 days after the second AZD1222 dose. These receptors came from an adult who received the AZD1222 COVID-19 vaccine.

The chain links TRBV25-1 to TRBJ1-6; weak D call: TRBD1 (6 bases). Germline loops: CDR1 MGHDK, CDR2 SYGVNS. V lost 4 bases and J lost 8, with 21 bases in between. The CDR3 extends over 17 amino acids. The DNA for the CDR3 is TGTGCCAGCAGTGCGGGGGGGGGATACAGGGCTGATTCACCCCTCCACTTT. Translation gives CASSAGGGYRADSPLHF.

This chain uses TRBV6-5 with TRBJ2-7, with TRBD2 identical over 9 bases. Unmatched junction bases numbered 10, after V lost 8 bases and J lost 2 bases. The CDR3 covers 15 residues. Germline assignment: CDR1 MNHEY and CDR2 SVGAGI. The CDR3 reads CASVRQREATYEQYF. In nucleotides, the CDR3 is TGTGCCAGCGTCCGCCAGCGGGAGGCAACCTACGAGCAGTACTTC.

This chain uses TRBV29-1 with TRBJ1-1; TRBD1 is a possible D gene (5 bases). CDR1 is SQVTM, CDR2 ANQGSEA, per germline. This CDR3 spans 12 amino acids. With 3 bases removed from V and 5 bases from J, the gap between germline ends came to 10 bases. This CDR3 reads CSVEGTGTEAFF. The DNA for the CDR3 is TGCAGCGTTGAGGGGACGGGGACTGAAGCTTTCTTT.

The chain couples TRBV10-3 to TRBJ2-3; D is perhaps TRBD2 (6 bases). Germline CDR1 and CDR2: ENHRY and SYGVKD. The CDR3 runs 13 residues. With 9 bases removed from V and 0 bases from J, the gap between germline ends came to 10 bases. DNA of the CDR3: TGTGCCATATCTAGCGCCAGCACAGATACGCAGTATTTT. Translating it yields CAISSASTDTQYF.

The chain links TRBV28 to TRBJ1-2; perhaps TRBD1 as D (6 bases). CDR1 is MDHEN, CDR2 SYDVKM, per germline. V lost 4 bases, J lost 3 bases, and 15 bases lay in between. The CDR3 contains 15 residues. CDR3 residues: CASSSPPGAYYGYTF. The CDR3 region has the DNA TGTGCCAGCAGTTCCCCCCCAGGGGCGTACTATGGCTACACCTTC.

CDR3 nucleotide sequence: TGTGCCAGCAGCTTACGACTAGCGAGAGAGACCCAGTACTTC. Protein product: CASSLRLARETQYF. The gene calls are TRBV11-2 and TRBJ2-5; 8 nucleotides align to TRBD2. Per germline, CDR1 SGHAT and CDR2 FQNNGV. The trim removed 2 bases at V and 4 bases at J, leaving 3 bases unmatched. This CDR3 has 14 amino acids.

The CDR3 region is CASSPQGLGNQPQHF. The CDR3, as DNA: TGTGCCAGCAGCCCCCAGGGCCTAGGTAATCAGCCCCAGCATTTT. V usage is TRBV9 and J usage is TRBJ1-5; D may be TRBD1 (5 bases). The V end was cut by 4 bases, the J end by 4 bases, with 15 bases between. The germline V gene encodes CDR1 SGDLS and CDR2 YYNGEE. CDR3 length: 15 residues.

This chain links TRBV5-1 with TRBJ1-4, with D tentatively TRBD1 (5 bases). Trimming shortened V by 1 base and J by 5 bases, and 12 bases separated the two germline ends. Germline V gene lookup returns CDR1 SGHRS and CDR2 YFSETQ. CDR3 length: 15 amino acids. This CDR3 reads CASSLLGTENEKLFF. The CDR3 DNA reads as TGCGCCAGCAGCTTGTTAGGGACGGAAAATGAAAAACTGTTTTTT. Complete variable domain (other parts from reference TRBV5-1 and TRBJ1-4): KAGVTQTPRYLIKTRGQQVTLSCSPISGHRSVSWYQQTPGQGLQFLFEYFSETQRNKGNFPGRFSGRQFSNSRSEMNVSTLELGDSALYLCASSLLGTENEKLFFGSGTQLSVL.

V and J are TRBV6-5 and TRBJ1-5, with D possibly matching TRBD1 (5 bases). The V and J ends lost 8 bases and 4 bases respectively, with 12 bases between them. The CDR3 length is 13 residues. In germline, CDR1 is MNHEY, CDR2 SVGAGI. CDR3 coding DNA: TGTGCCAGCTATAGGGGAGAAAATCAGCCCCAGCATTTT. Translating gives CASYRGENQPQHF.

This clone was counted a few times. The V gene is TRBV11-3, the J gene TRBJ2-2; 10 bases fit TRBD2. Germline V gene lookup returns CDR1 SGHNT and CDR2 YENEEA. Trimming removed 3 bases from V and 6 bases from J; junction bases left unmatched: 10. This CDR3 comprises 17 residues. CDR3 DNA sequence: TGTGCCAGCAGCTTGCGTCATTCTAGCGGGGGATCCGGGGAGCTGTTTTTT. This translates into CASSLRHSSGGSGELFF. Full variable domain (remainder filled in from reference TRBV11-3 and TRBJ2-2): EAGVVQSPRYKIIEKKQPVAFWCNPISGHNTLYWYLQNLGQGPELLIRYENEEAVDDSQLPKDRFSAERLKGVDSTLKIQPAELGDSAVYLCASSLRHSSGGSGELFFGEGSRLTVL.

The chain carries TRBV19 and TRBJ1-2; 10 bases are shared with TRBD1. The V segment lost 4 bases and the J segment 6 bases; nucleotides outside the gene matches: 8. CDR3 length: 15 residues. Germline-derived CDR1 and CDR2 are LNHDA and SQIVND (reference sequence). CDR3 sequence reads: CASSSDRGRIHGYTF. As DNA, the CDR3 is TGTGCCAGTAGTAGCGACAGGGGGCGCATCCATGGCTACACCTTC.

The gene calls are TRBV10-2 and TRBJ1-3; D might be TRBD1 (5 bases). Germline CDR1 is WSHSY and CDR2 is SAAADI. V gave up 10 bases and J gave up 3 bases, with 13 bases separating them. This CDR3 contains 13 residues. The CDR3 region is CATVGGYGNTIYF. CDR3 bases: TGCGCCACCGTCGGGGGGTATGGAAACACCATATATTTT.

This rearrangement joins TRBV19 to TRBJ1-5; no reliable D call. With 1 base removed from V and 0 bases from J, the gap between germline ends came to 7 bases. This CDR3 region has 15 residues. Germline V gene sequence: CDR1 LNHDA, CDR2 SQIVND (reference sequence). CDR3 in amino acids: CASSIGRFSNQPQHF. The CDR3 DNA reads as TGTGCCAGTAGTATAGGGCGCTTTAGCAATCAGCCCCAGCATTTT.

The chain employs TRBV2 and TRBJ2-1; perhaps TRBD1 as D (6 bases). The V and J ends lost 1 base and 6 bases respectively, with 10 bases between them. The CDR3 length is 14 residues. CDR1 and CDR2 from the germline V gene are SNHLY and FYNNEI. The CDR3 sequence: CASSEGYRANEQFF. The CDR3, as DNA: TGTGCCAGCAGTGAAGGGTACAGGGCCAATGAGCAGTTCTTC. The full variable domain, completed using reference TRBV2 and TRBJ2-1, is EPEVTQTPSHQVTQMGQEVILRCVPISNHLYFYWYRQILGQKVEFLVSFYNNEISEKSEIFDDQFSVERPDGSNFTLKIRSTKLEDSAMYFCASSEGYRANEQFFGPGTRLTVL.

Concerning this clone itself: Different DNA sequences within this sample yield the same CDR3. The chain employs TRBV9 and TRBJ2-7; no definite D call. The V end lost 0 bases, the J end lost 0 bases, and 7 bases lay between the germline ends. CDR3 length: 14 amino acids. Germline V gives CDR1 SGDLS, CDR2 YYNGEE. The CDR3 protein is CASSVGGSSYEQYF. CDR3 nucleotides: TGTGCCAGCAGCGTAGGGGGAAGCTCCTACGAGCAGTACTTC.